Below, one T cell receptor beta chain is given with its context. Its antigen specificity is not known. No much larger clone is present one base from it, and per-base qualities are unavailable. The CDR3 regions of human TCRbeta chains were subjected to immunosequencing. The published analysis was carried out like this. Repertoire TCRs were matched against a reference library of SARS-CoV-2-specific TCRs generated with the MIRA antigen-specificity platform. Breadth meant the fraction of unique TCRs that were SARS-CoV-2-associated, whereas depth meant the fraction of total T cells that were SARS-CoV-2-associated. Each spike-specific TCR was assigned to its reactive spike region and to a CD4 or CD8 class using the MIRA data. Log10-transformed breadth and depth values were compared by one-way ANOVA with Sidak's multiple comparisons tests. Sourced from immuneACCESS, this table was stored by TCRdb with only in-frame sequences that have V and J called. A share of the clones is absent; for the studies checked, an unresolved V gene accounts for under half, and the remainder has no known explanation. That table is the source of V, J and clone size, and D and trimming were worked out from the DNA. For this sample the table gives under 200,000 clones, of which just under 95% were detected only once. The ten largest clones represent over 1.5% of the sample.

Read against the paper, the sample's time point label means: baseline before first vaccination. Vaccinee samples came from UK trials COV001 and COV002, including a single-blind randomized controlled phase 2/3 trial of AZD1222 (ChAdOx1 nCoV-19) in healthy adults. Trial participant PBMC samples were collected at day 0 and day 28 after the second dose for TCRbeta chain sequencing. This entry is derived from a study of T cell responses to AZD1222 COVID-19 vaccine (dated by TCRdb to the early 2020s). For the wider study: AZD1222 recipients whose second dose came at about 4 weeks and those whose second dose came at about 12 weeks were combined into one group, since spike-specific TCR depth and breadth did not differ between the two schedules. TCR sequencing covered about 230 trial participants: 207 given two doses of AZD1222 and around 25 given two doses of MenACWY control vaccine. Trial participants were enrolled by age into subgroups of 18-55, 56-69 and 70-plus years, and around 150, 28 and 57 TCR-sequenced participants, respectively, were included in these subgroups. The research as a whole found: Reportedly, close to half of the unique spike-specific TCRs recognized epitopes lying outside the regions that are mutated in the B.1.351 and B.1.1.7 variants. In the small 56-69-year group, the increase in depth fell short of significance, most likely because of low power. Spike-specific TCR breadth and depth rose significantly after two AZD1222 doses compared with day 0 and with MenACWY recipients. Because no day 14 peak-response samples were available, the repertoires could be characterized only after the peak T cell response. CD4 TCRs associated with the vaccine covered the entire spike protein, and the dominant responses were in regions 160-218 and 743-854. Most participants were white British and females outnumbered males, and the authors suggested that clonal diversity may have been underestimated. Conclusions about previously exposed vaccinees are limited because only 6 or 7 AZD1222 recipients were SARS-CoV-2 seropositive at baseline.

CDR3 length: 15 amino acids, cysteine to phenylalanine. Kept here is only the CDR3 DNA, which spans 45 bases and is read in frame from base 1. V loses 3 bases of germline sequence and J loses 2 bases, and the interval between the two ends is 13 bases. The germline V gene (reference sequence) supplies CDR1 LGHDT and CDR2 YNNKEL. The clonotype was recovered from an adult in good health. Material: peripheral blood, obtained on day 0 of AZD1222 vaccination. Recombination connected TRBV3-1 (or the pseudogene TRBV3-2) to TRBJ1-2; 6 matching bases give a weak D call of TRBD1. The sequenced DNA is TGTGCCAGCAGCCAGTCTGACAGGCGGAACTATGGCTACACCTTC. It translates to CASSQSDRRNYGYTF.